The 28 T cell receptor beta chains below all came from one sample that was sequenced in a study of T cell responses to AZD1222 COVID-19 vaccine. Using immunoSEQ multiplex PCR, the repertoire was profiled, and TCRdb retains in-frame clones only, with some absent. The sample records fewer than 100,000 clones, approximately 84% being singletons. Sequencing was performed on peripheral blood, taken on day 0 of AZD1222 vaccination. These receptors all stem from an adult in good health.

The V and J genes are TRBV10-3 and TRBJ1-1, with 7 nucleotides matching TRBD1. The CDR3 is 19 residues long. With V trimmed by 5 bases and J by 1 base, 19 bases remained unmatched. From germline, CDR1 is ENHRY and CDR2 SYGVKD. This chain's CDR3 is CAISPSRDSTVLRNTEAFF. The DNA of the CDR3 is TGTGCCATCAGTCCGTCCCGGGACAGTACCGTCCTGAGGAACACTGAAGCTTTCTTT.

This sequence joins TRBV28 and TRBJ2-7; perhaps TRBD1 as D (5 bases). The CDR3 totals 13 residues. CDR1 and CDR2 (germline): MDHEN, SYDVKM. Trimming removed 7 bases at V and 7 bases at J, with 17 bases between. CDR3 sequence: CASTQGNMGEQYF. CDR3 in DNA: TGTGCCAGCACGCAGGGAAATATGGGGGAGCAGTACTTC. Full variable domain (missing parts from reference TRBV28 and TRBJ2-7): DVKVTQSSRYLVKRTGEKVFLECVQDMDHENMFWYRQDPGLGLRLIYFSYDVKMKEKGDIPEGYSVSREKKERFSLILESASTNQTSMYLCASTQGNMGEQYFGPGTRLTVT.

The genes are TRBV24-1 and TRBJ1-1; perhaps TRBD1 as D (6 bases). The V and J ends lost 2 bases and 6 bases respectively, with 18 bases between them. The CDR3 contains 16 residues. Per germline, CDR1 KGHDR and CDR2 SFDVKD. CDR3 DNA: TGTGCCACCAGTGATTCCGCCCTCCTGGGGGGCCCTGAAGCTTTCTTT. It yields the protein CATSDSALLGGPEAFF.

The chain has TRBV6-5 and TRBJ1-4; 7 nucleotides match TRBD1. The junction had 4 bases not matched to a gene; V was cut back by 4 bases and J by 5 bases. The CDR3 contains 14 residues. The V gene's germline CDR1 is MNHEY and CDR2 SVGAGI. The chain's CDR3 is CASSLSRGNEKLFF. CDR3 bases: TGTGCCAGCAGTTTATCCAGGGGGAATGAAAAACTGTTTTTT.

V gene TRBV10-3 combines with J gene TRBJ1-1; D is unresolved. The V end was cut by 3 bases, the J end by 1 base, with 12 bases between. Germline V gene data show CDR1 as ENHRY and CDR2 as SYGVKD. The CDR3 has 15 amino acids. CDR3 bases: TGTGCCATCAGTGAAGAAGTACCCAAGAACACTGAAGCTTTCTTT. Protein sequence: CAISEEVPKNTEAFF.

The genes are TRBV19 and TRBJ2-4; no firm D call. Trimming cost V 1 base and J 0 bases, with 10 bases left between them. The CDR3 sequence is 16 residues long. Germline V gene sequence: CDR1 LNHDA, CDR2 SQIVND (reference sequence). CDR3 sequence (DNA): TGTGCCAGTAGTATAGGCGAAGCCTCAGCCAAAAACATTCAGTACTTC. Amino acids: CASSIGEASAKNIQYF.

The V and J genes are TRBV19 and TRBJ2-1; D not resolved. CDR1 LNHDA and CDR2 SQIVND come from the germline V gene (reference sequence). This CDR3 has 15 residues. Trimming pared 4 bases from V and 5 bases from J, leaving 15 bases between. CDR3 in DNA: TGTGCCAGTAGTACCGGACGAGCCCCCAACAATGAGCAGTTCTTC. It is translated as CASSTGRAPNNEQFF.

The V and J genes are TRBV5-6 and TRBJ1-4; D ambiguous. The CDR3 runs to 14 residues. Germline V CDR1 and CDR2: SGHDT, YYEEEE. The V gene lost 0 bases and the J gene lost 5 bases, with 8 bases spanning the gap. As DNA, the CDR3 is TGTGCCAGCAGCTTGGAGGGTAGAAATGAAAAACTGTTTTTT. Encoded protein: CASSLEGRNEKLFF.

The J gene is TRBJ1-2, the V gene TRBV4-3, with 9 bases matching TRBD1. The V gene's germline CDR1 is LGHNA and CDR2 YSLEER. The V segment lost 1 base and the J segment 6 bases; nucleotides outside the gene matches: 0. CDR3 length: 13 residues. In DNA, the CDR3 is TGCGCCAGCAGCCAAGGGACAGGGGATGGCTACACCTTC. Its translation: CASSQGTGDGYTF.

The rearrangement uses TRBV5-1 and TRBJ1-5; D unclear. From germline, CDR1 is SGHRS and CDR2 YFSETQ. The CDR3 length is 15 residues. Between the trimmed V and J ends, which lost 0 bases and 4 bases, there was a span of 11 bases. Written as DNA, the CDR3 is TGCGCCAGCAGCTTGGGAGACACGCTGAATCAGCCCCAGCATTTT. Its protein is CASSLGDTLNQPQHF. The full variable domain, its missing parts supplied by reference TRBV5-1 and TRBJ1-5, is KAGVTQTPRYLIKTRGQQVTLSCSPISGHRSVSWYQQTPGQGLQFLFEYFSETQRNKGNFPGRFSGRQFSNSRSEMNVSTLELGDSALYLCASSLGDTLNQPQHFGDGTRLSIL.

The rearrangement links TRBV10-3 to TRBJ2-7; 10 bases match TRBD1. The germline gives CDR1 ENHRY, CDR2 SYGVKD. The V segment lost 4 bases and the J segment 6 bases; nucleotides outside the gene matches: 9. This CDR3 comprises 15 residues. CDR3 bases: TGTGCCATCAGTGTCCAGACAGGGGGCTCGGGCGAGCAGTACTTC. It encodes CAISVQTGGSGEQYF.

The chain is built from TRBV7-9 and TRBJ2-1; 13 bases are shared with TRBD2. The CDR3 loop spans 15 amino acids. The trim removed 1 base at V and 8 bases at J, leaving 2 bases unmatched. The V gene's germline CDR1 is SEHNR and CDR2 FQNEAQ (reference sequence). The CDR3 spells CASSLGTSGGDEQFF. The CDR3 nucleotides read TGTGCCAGCAGCTTAGGCACTAGCGGGGGGGATGAGCAGTTCTTC.

The rearrangement joins TRBV4-3 to TRBJ1-2; D perhaps matches TRBD1 (6 bases). Germline CDR1 and CDR2: LGHNA and YSLEER. Trimming removed 0 bases at V and 0 bases at J, with 14 bases between. The CDR3 runs 17 residues. In DNA, the CDR3 is TGCGCCAGCAGCCAAGACGTCGGGACACCATCTAACTATGGCTACACCTTC. Translation: CASSQDVGTPSNYGYTF.

The rearrangement links TRBV7-9 to TRBJ1-2, with D possibly matching TRBD1 (6 bases). The germline V and J ends were trimmed by 6 bases and 0 bases, with 14 bases remaining between them. The CDR3 runs 15 residues. The germline V gene has CDR1 SEHNR and CDR2 FQNEAQ (reference sequence). The CDR3, as DNA: TGTGCCAGCAGTTTAATGGGGGGCCCTAACTATGGCTACACCTTC. It yields the protein CASSLMGGPNYGYTF.

V gene TRBV7-9 combines with J gene TRBJ1-2; D remains unclear. Germline V gene data show CDR1 as SEHNR and CDR2 as FQNEAQ (reference sequence). V lost 9 bases to trimming and J lost 7 bases, with 15 bases between them. The CDR3 consists of 12 residues. This CDR3 is CASGRESRGYTF. CDR3 nucleotide sequence: TGTGCCAGTGGCCGGGAAAGTCGTGGCTACACCTTC.

This clone was detected a few times. This rearrangement joins TRBV7-9 to TRBJ2-3; 14 positions agree with TRBD2. The CDR3 extends over 17 amino acids. The trim removed 4 bases at V and 4 bases at J, leaving 7 bases unmatched. Germline CDR1 SEHNR, CDR2 FQNEAQ (reference sequence). This chain's CDR3 is CASSSGLAGALPDTQYF. Written as DNA, the CDR3 is TGTGCCAGCAGCTCGGGACTAGCGGGGGCCCTGCCAGATACGCAGTATTTT. Full variable domain (missing parts from reference TRBV7-9 and TRBJ2-3): DTGVSQNPRHKITKRGQNVTFRCDPISEHNRLYWYRQTLGQGPEFLTYFQNEAQLEKSRLLSDRFSAERPKGSFSTLEIQRTEQGDSAMYLCASSSGLAGALPDTQYFGPGTRLTVL.

V usage is TRBV19 and J usage is TRBJ1-5; D call uncertain. Trimming stripped 6 bases from V and 0 bases from J, with 18 bases between. CDR1 and CDR2 (germline): LNHDA, SQIVND (reference sequence). This CDR3 comprises 17 residues. CDR3 sequence reads: CASRSARSLGSNQPQHF. CDR3 bases: TGTGCCAGTAGGTCTGCGCGTAGCTTAGGTAGCAATCAGCCCCAGCATTTT.

The V and J genes are TRBV6-5 and TRBJ2-3; tentative D call: TRBD1 (5 bases). Trimming took 7 bases from V and 0 from J, leaving 11 bases between them. This CDR3 is built from 14 residues. CDR1 and CDR2 (germline): MNHEY, SVGAGI. CDR3 bases: TGTGCCAGCAAACTGGGGCTGAGCACAGATACGCAGTATTTT. It is translated as CASKLGLSTDTQYF.

V and J are TRBV6-5 and TRBJ1-2, with D maybe TRBD1 (6 bases). The CDR3 contains 13 residues. The V gene's germline CDR1 is MNHEY and CDR2 SVGAGI. Trimming took off 6 bases at V and 6 bases at J, with 14 bases between the two ends. The CDR3: CASSQGTWDGYTF. In DNA, the CDR3 is TGTGCCAGCAGCCAGGGGACGTGGGATGGCTACACCTTC.

This clone is a singleton in its sample. The chain joins TRBV11-2 to TRBJ1-5; D uncertain. The ends were cut back, 1 base at V and 0 bases at J, with 10 bases in the middle. Germline-derived CDR1 and CDR2 are SGHAT and FQNNGV. This CDR3 is 16 amino acids long. This chain's CDR3 is CASSLAVGASNQPQHF. The CDR3 DNA reads TGTGCCAGCAGCTTAGCTGTAGGAGCTAGCAATCAGCCCCAGCATTTT.

The rearrangement links TRBV29-1 to TRBJ1-4; D is perhaps TRBD1 (6 bases). Trimming took 6 bases from V and 8 from J, leaving 13 bases between them. Germline V gene sequence: CDR1 SQVTM, CDR2 ANQGSEA. There are 12 residues in the CDR3. The CDR3 DNA sequence: TGCAGCGTGAGCGGGGGCAGGGAAAAACTGTTTTTT. Protein product: CSVSGGREKLFF.

The rearrangement links TRBV23-1 to TRBJ1-6; D unresolved. TRBV23-1 counts as an open reading frame of uncertain function. This CDR3 has 15 residues. V was shortened by 0 bases and J by 13 bases, with 16 bases between the two germline ends. CDR3 in DNA: TGCGCCAGCAGTCAATCATCCCCCAAAAAAAAGCCCCTCCACTTT. Protein product: CASSQSSPKKKPLHF.

This clone was seen more than once but under ten times. The chain employs TRBV19 and TRBJ2-3; 10 positions match TRBD2. V was pared by 8 bases and J by 11 bases, with 16 bases of the junction left unmatched. CDR1 is LNHDA, CDR2 SQIVND, per germline (reference sequence). The CDR3 totals 15 residues. As DNA, the CDR3 is TGTGCCAGTCGACTAACAAATAGCGGGGGGCGCCAGCAGTATTTT. Translated: CASRLTNSGGRQQYF.

DNA of the CDR3: TGTGCCAGTAGTGGTCAAGAAGGACGACATGGCTACACCTTC. Encoded protein: CASSGQEGRHGYTF. The gene calls are TRBV19 and TRBJ1-2; the D is unclear. CDR1 LNHDA and CDR2 SQIVND come from the germline V gene (reference sequence). Trimming shortened V by 5 bases and J by 6 bases, and 16 bases separated the two germline ends. CDR3 length equals 14 residues.

This chain uses TRBV7-2 with TRBJ2-1; 8 positions agree with TRBD1. The CDR3 has 14 amino acids. V dropped 5 bases and J dropped 7; count of bases not matched to a gene: 7. CDR1 is SGHTA, CDR2 FQGNSA, per germline. The CDR3 here is CASSGWTGRNEQFF. CDR3 DNA sequence: TGTGCCAGCAGCGGTTGGACAGGGAGGAATGAGCAGTTCTTC.

The rearrangement uses TRBV5-8 and TRBJ2-4; D uncertain. Germline V gene data show CDR1 as SGHTS and CDR2 as YDEGEE. Trimming stripped 2 bases from V and 2 bases from J, with 14 bases between. The CDR3 is 16 amino acids. The DNA of the CDR3 is TGTGCCAGCAGCTTAGGCAGACGGGTCTCCAAAAACATTCAGTACTTC. Its protein product is CASSLGRRVSKNIQYF. Looking up the rest from reference TRBV5-8 and TRBJ2-4 gives the full variable domain: EAGVTQSPTHLIKTRGQQATLRCSPISGHTSVYWYQQALGLGLQFLLWYDEGEERNRGNFPPRFSGRQFPNYSSELNVNALELEDSALYLCASSLGRRVSKNIQYFGAGTRLSVL.

The chain links TRBV6-5 to TRBJ2-3; TRBD2 matches 16 bases. J was trimmed by 11 bases and V by 0 bases; bases with no gene match: 5. Germline CDR1 MNHEY, CDR2 SVGAGI. This CDR3 contains 16 residues. CDR3 protein: CASSYSPGLAGGVQYF. CDR3 bases: TGTGCCAGCAGTTACTCGCCGGGACTAGCGGGGGGGGTGCAGTATTTT.

Only one count was recorded for this clone. The J gene is TRBJ1-1, the V gene TRBV5-1; TRBD1 is a possible D gene (5 bases). The CDR3 runs 15 residues. Germline values: CDR1 SGHRS, CDR2 YFSETQ. The V end was cut by 3 bases, the J end by 0 bases, with 12 bases between. DNA of the CDR3: TGCGCCAGCAGCTACCAGGGCGGGATGAACACTGAAGCTTTCTTT. Protein: CASSYQGGMNTEAFF. Variable domain in full (rest from reference TRBV5-1 and TRBJ1-1): KAGVTQTPRYLIKTRGQQVTLSCSPISGHRSVSWYQQTPGQGLQFLFEYFSETQRNKGNFPGRFSGRQFSNSRSEMNVSTLELGDSALYLCASSYQGGMNTEAFFGQGTRLTVV.